A selection of T cell receptor beta chains follows, all from one sample in a study of T cells in Graves' hyperthyroidism and ophthalmopathy. TCRdb reprocessed the multiplex PCR reads via MiXCR and lists one record per CDR3 protein. The sample includes about 400,000 distinct CDR3 sequences, roughly an eighth of them seen just once. The sample taken for sequencing was blood. The receptors shown here come from a woman aged 18-35 years with Graves' hyperthyroidism. Each CDR3 is given with its conserved first and last residue. A D gene is named only where the DNA matches it firmly. Size is stated for part of the rows, as once, few or many counts, or as a class when the clone is expanded.

size	V	D	J	DNA	CDR3
many	TRBV7-9	.	TRBJ1-1	TGTGCCAGCAGCTTAGTCGGGGACACTGAAGCTTTCTTT	CASSLVGDTEAFF
few	TRBV28	.	TRBJ1-1	TGTGCCAGCAGCCCCCCCTTTGACGACACTGAAGCTTTCTTT	CASSPPFDDTEAFF
.	TRBV18	.	TRBJ1-5	TGTGCCAGCTCACCAGAGACGAGGGACGCTCAGCCCCAGCATTTT	CASSPETRDAQPQHF
many	TRBV6-1	TRBD1	TRBJ2-1	TGTGCCAGCAGTTCCGGGACAGGGATATACAATGAGCAGTTCTTC	CASSSGTGIYNEQFF
few	TRBV27	.	TRBJ1-5	TGTGCCAGCAGTTTGGGGGGGATAGGTCAGCCCCAGCATTTT	CASSLGGIGQPQHF
many	TRBV7-9	.	TRBJ1-5	TGTGCCAGCAGCTTAGGGGGCCCCGGGACTCAGCCCCAGCATTTT	CASSLGGPGTQPQHF
many	TRBV6-1	.	TRBJ1-2	TGTGCCAGCAGGGAGGCGGGGAACTATGGCTACACCTTC	CASREAGNYGYTF
.	TRBV3-1	.	TRBJ2-7	TGTGCCAGCAGCCAAGGACAGGCGGCTAACGAGCAGTACTTC	CASSQGQAANEQYF
many	TRBV30	TRBD1	TRBJ1-2	TGTGCCTGGAGCATAGGGGGCCCGAATGGCTACACCTTC	CAWSIGGPNGYTF
many	TRBV5-1	.	TRBJ1-1	TGCGCCAGCAGCTTGTGGTCGGAAAACACTGAAGCTTTCTTT	CASSLWSENTEAFF
.	TRBV11-2	TRBD1	TRBJ1-6	TGTGCCAGCAGCGACGTCGGGACAGCCTCACCCCTCCACTTT	CASSDVGTASPLHF
many	TRBV30	.	TRBJ1-1	TGTGCCGGCCATGGGGAAAGGAGGCCTGAAGCTTTCTTT	CAGHGERRPEAFF
many	TRBV10-3	.	TRBJ2-7	TGTGCCATCAGTGACCCCGGTGAGACCGAGCAGTACTTC	CAISDPGETEQYF
many	TRBV9	.	TRBJ2-7	TGTGCCAGCAGCGGCTCGACGAGCTCCTACGAGCAGTACTTC	CASSGSTSSYEQYF
few	TRBV5-6	TRBD2	TRBJ2-2	TGTGCCAGCAGCTTGGCCTCTAGCGGGAGAGGATGGACCGGGGAGCTGTTTTTT	CASSLASSGRGWTGELFF